The T cell receptor beta chain described here comes from a study of shared clonotypes between healthy human individuals. As for the study in general: CD4 naive cells filled three plates per donor, CD4 memory three, CD8 naive two and CD8 memory one.

The protocol was immunoSEQ multiplex PCR, while the TCRdb copy is restricted to in-frame clones and leaves out a portion. The sample holds around 180,000 clones, 85% to 95% seen once. V shed 7 bases and J shed 5 bases, with 19 bases lying between them. The germline gives CDR1 LNHDA, CDR2 SQIVND (reference sequence). The CDR3 spans 15 residues. This clone was found once. The V call is TRBV19, the J call TRBJ2-3, with D perhaps matching TRBD1 or TRBD2 (6 bases each). The source material was naive CD4+ T cells sorted from blood. The subset was: CD45RA+ positively selected. The receptor comes from a woman in her twenties or thirties in good health. This CDR3 is CASTLVGGRRDTQYF. In DNA form, the CDR3 reads TGTGCCAGTACCCTTGTAGGGGGGAGGAGAGATACGCAGTATTTT.